This note documents a single TCR beta chain sequence. Antigen: not known. Through 5' RACE with UMI labels, the TRB cDNA libraries were prepared. TCRdb re-analyzed the 5' RACE reads; it lists each CDR3 protein once, without DNA. Its table lists 60,000 to 65,000 distinct CDR3 sequences. CD45RO-CCR7+CD27+CD95- expression identified naive CD8+ T cells. This entry comes from a study of CXCR3-negative and CXCR3-positive naive CD8 T cells. Across the whole study: Close to 135 million TRB reads were obtained in total, which works out to about 1.5 +/- 0.3 million per library. General observations from the study: When CXCR3-positive naive cells were set against CXCR3-negative naive cells, the former had more hydrophobic TRB CDR3s. TRBV-TRBJ usage was similar across naive CXCR3 subsets but distinct in memory cells. TCR strength was inferred from TRB CDR3 properties, while surface CD5 was comparable between naive subsets.

The CDR3 covers 18 residues. From germline, CDR1 is SGHRS and CDR2 YFSETQ. The chain joins TRBV5-1 to TRBJ2-2. This receptor was obtained from a human donor in good health. Some clones in this sample may be carry-over from other donors' samples. Sequencing was done on a sample of naive CXCR3+ CD8+ T cells from blood. Subset indicated: CD45RO-CCR7+CD27+CD95- naive CD8+ T cells expressing CXCR3 (TNR3+). CDR3 amino acids: CASSLAGEAGPNTGELFF.